This TCR beta chain emerged from a study of T cell changes during pregnancy in multiple sclerosis. Sequencing used immunoSEQ multiplex PCR; TCRdb keeps in-frame clones, though not all of them. The top ten hold 3% to 3.5% of the sample, which has tens of thousands of clones, 90% seen once. The V end was cut by 3 bases, the J end by 1 base, with 13 bases between. This CDR3 spans 15 amino acids. Germline lookup yields CDR1 SGHRS and CDR2 YFSETQ. V is TRBV5-1 and J is TRBJ1-1, with a weak D call TRBD1 (5 bases). This TCR came from a female donor in good health, enrolled as a control in a pregnancy study. Material: peripheral blood, obtained in the first trimester of pregnancy. The CDR3 protein is CASSSLTAQNTEAFF. In DNA, the CDR3 is TGCGCCAGCAGCTCCTTGACAGCTCAGAACACTGAAGCTTTCTTT.